A single sample is the source of the 29 T cell receptor beta chains below, sequenced in a study of T cells in Graves' hyperthyroidism and ophthalmopathy. What was amplified from RNA transcripts were TCR beta CDR3 regions. The HTBI primer set served for first-round RT-PCR of the TCR CDR3. MiXCR, run by TCRdb on the multiplex PCR reads, gives a single entry per CDR3 protein. Of fewer than 850,000 distinct CDR3 sequences listed, roughly 17% are singletons. The sample consisted of blood. The receptors derive from a man aged 45-65 years with Graves' hyperthyroidism.

Many counts were recorded for this clonotype. V is TRBV6-1 and J is TRBJ2-7, with 9 bases lining up with TRBD1. Germline values: CDR1 MNHNS, CDR2 SASEGT. Trimming took 5 bases from V and 0 from J; bases not matched to a gene: 5. The CDR3 contains 15 residues. Written as DNA, the CDR3 is TGTGCCAGCAGTCGACAGGGGGATAGCTCCTACGAGCAGTACTTC. Translating gives CASSRQGDSSYEQYF.

V and J are TRBV5-6 and TRBJ2-7; 7 nucleotides agree with TRBD1. V trimming: 3 bases; J trimming: 4 bases; junction bases outside the gene matches: 7. Germline V gives CDR1 SGHDT, CDR2 YYEEEE. This CDR3 has 14 residues. CDR3 sequence reads: CASSSGQARYEQYF. The CDR3 nucleotides are TGTGCCAGCAGCTCAGGACAGGCACGGTACGAGCAGTACTTC.

This clonotype showed up many times. J is TRBJ2-5 and V is TRBV27, with 9 bases fitting TRBD1. V lost 2 bases to trimming and J lost 5 bases; unmatched junction nucleotides: 6. The CDR3 is 15 residues long. Germline V lookup: CDR1 MNHEY, CDR2 SMNVEV (reference sequence). CDR3 in amino acids: CASSLRRQGGETQYF. The DNA of the CDR3 is TGTGCCAGCAGTTTACGGAGACAGGGGGGGGAGACCCAGTACTTC.

The chain combines TRBV7-3 with TRBJ2-2, with 13 positions matching TRBD2. Germline assignment: CDR1 SGHTA and CDR2 FQGTGA. Unmatched junction bases numbered 0, after V lost 5 bases and J lost 3 bases. This CDR3 is built from 15 residues. The CDR3 here is CASSGLAGDTGELFF. The CDR3 DNA sequence: TGTGCCAGCAGCGGACTAGCGGGAGACACCGGGGAGCTGTTTTTT.

This clonotype came up a few times. The chain recombines TRBV7-2 with TRBJ2-7, with 7 bases that match TRBD2. Germline V gene sequence: CDR1 SGHTA, CDR2 FQGNSA. With 8 bases clipped from V and 5 bases from J, the junction kept 9 bases outside the gene matches. The CDR3 spans 13 residues. CDR3 sequence: CASLKRESDEQYF. CDR3 DNA: TGTGCCAGCCTCAAGCGGGAATCGGACGAGCAGTACTTC.

The genes are TRBV18 and TRBJ2-7; D uncertain. V dropped 3 bases and J dropped 2 bases, with 8 bases sitting between them. From germline, CDR1 is KGHSH and CDR2 LQKENI. The CDR3 runs to 13 residues. The CDR3 loop is CASSPSSPYEQYF. The CDR3 DNA sequence: TGTGCCAGCTCACCTTCATCCCCCTACGAGCAGTACTTC.

The rearrangement uses TRBV19 and TRBJ2-6; weak D call: TRBD1 (6 bases). The germline V gene has CDR1 LNHDA and CDR2 SQIVND (reference sequence). V lost 5 bases and J lost 4, with 18 bases in between. The CDR3 is 17 amino acids. CDR3: CASSLWTDSGGANVLTF. The CDR3 nucleotides are TGTGCCAGTAGTCTATGGACAGACTCCGGAGGGGCCAACGTCCTGACTTTC. Together with reference TRBV19 and TRBJ2-6, the CDR3 gives the full variable domain: DGGITQSPKYLFRKEGQNVTLSCEQNLNHDAMYWYRQDPGQGLRLIYYSQIVNDFQKGDIAEGYSVSREKKESFPLTVTSAQKNPTAFYLCASSLWTDSGGANVLTFGAGSRLTVL.

This clonotype came up many times. The chain joins TRBV5-1 to TRBJ1-1; D call uncertain. The germline V gene has CDR1 SGHRS and CDR2 YFSETQ. With 4 bases removed from V and 0 bases from J, the gap between germline ends came to 19 bases. The CDR3 loop spans 17 amino acids. The CDR3 nucleotides read TGCGCCAGCAGCCCCTACGGCCAGACGGGTATGAACACTGAAGCTTTCTTT. Amino acid sequence: CASSPYGQTGMNTEAFF.

V is TRBV2 and J is TRBJ2-1, with D tentatively TRBD1 (5 bases). From germline, CDR1 is SNHLY and CDR2 FYNNEI. V was trimmed by 1 base and J by 10 bases, leaving 8 bases between them. The CDR3 covers 12 residues. This chain's CDR3 is CASSEGGREQFF. The CDR3 bases are TGTGCCAGCAGTGAAGGGGGCAGGGAGCAGTTCTTC.

This clonotype was observed many times. This chain joins TRBV10-3 and TRBJ1-1, with TRBD1 matching over 8 bases. CDR3 length: 15 residues. In germline, CDR1 is ENHRY, CDR2 SYGVKD. J lost 0 bases, V lost 4 bases, and 4 bases had no gene match. The CDR3 nucleotides are TGTGCCATCAGTGGGGGACAGGACCTGAACACTGAAGCTTTCTTT. It encodes CAISGGQDLNTEAFF.

This clonotype has a handful of counts. Given a much more abundant clone one base away, this may be a read error. The chain carries TRBV11-2 and TRBJ2-4, with 7 bases fitting TRBD1. Germline trimming cut 5 bases from V and 2 bases from J; bases unmatched to any gene: 6. The CDR3 contains 15 residues. CDR1 is SGHAT, CDR2 FQNNGV, per germline. In nucleotides, the CDR3 is TGTGCCAGCAGCCACGGCAGGGGGTCCAAAAACATTCAGTACTTC. Translating gives CASSHGRGSKNIQYF.

DNA for the CDR3: TGTGCCAGCAGCGGCATAGGCGGCGGAGGTAGCTCCTACAATGAGCAGTTCTTC. Amino acid sequence: CASSGIGGGGSSYNEQFF. The V and J genes are TRBV9 and TRBJ2-1; D may be TRBD2 (5 bases). Germline V gives CDR1 SGDLS, CDR2 YYNGEE. Between the trimmed V and J ends, which lost 3 bases and 0 bases, there was a span of 19 bases. CDR3 length equals 18 residues.

This clonotype was counted at least ten times. This chain joins TRBV30 and TRBJ2-6, with 7 nucleotides matching TRBD2. Germline V gene data show CDR1 as GTSNPN and CDR2 as SVGIG (reference sequence). Trimming removed 6 bases from V and 0 bases from J; junction bases left unmatched: 8. The CDR3 has 16 residues. CDR3 nucleotide sequence: TGTGCCTGTAGCGGGTGGCAGAGCTCTGGGGCCAACGTCCTGACTTTC. Translation: CACSGWQSSGANVLTF. Variable domain in full (rest from reference TRBV30 and TRBJ2-6): SQTIHQWPATLVQPVGSPLSLECTVEGTSNPNLYWYRQAAGRGLQLLFYSVGIGQISSEVPQNLSASRPQDRQFILSSKKLLLSDSGFYLCACSGWQSSGANVLTFGAGSRLTVL.

This clonotype was detected only a few times. One end of the junction does not line up with germline, which may come from a read error. This sequence joins TRBV12-5 and TRBJ1-2; 7 bases align to TRBD1. The CDR3 is 16 amino acids. Germline loops: CDR1 LGHNT, CDR2 FRNRAP. CDR3 DNA sequence: TGTGCTGGTGGTCCGGCGGGACAGTCCACTGACTATGGCTACACCTTC. Protein sequence: CAGGPAGQSTDYGYTF.

This clonotype was recorded many times. This chain uses TRBV2 with TRBJ2-1; no definite D call. Trimming cost V 7 bases and J 4 bases, with 5 bases left between them. Germline loops: CDR1 SNHLY, CDR2 FYNNEI. CDR3 size: 11 residues. CDR3 nucleotide sequence: TGTGCCAGCATTATATACAATGAGCAGTTCTTC. Translation: CASIIYNEQFF.

This clonotype was seen ten or more times. The CDR3 DNA follows: TGTGCCAGCAGTTTATTTAGGGGTAGTACCTACGAGCAGTACTTC. Translation: CASSLFRGSTYEQYF. The chain combines TRBV27 with TRBJ2-7; D possibly corresponds to TRBD1 (5 bases). The V gene's germline CDR1 is MNHEY and CDR2 SMNVEV (reference sequence). The V end lost 1 base, the J end lost 2 bases, and 12 bases lay between the germline ends. The CDR3 is made up of 15 amino acids.

The table lists this clonotype with many counts. The gene calls are TRBV2 and TRBJ2-2, with 9 bases lining up with TRBD2. CDR1 is SNHLY, CDR2 FYNNEI, per germline. Trimming removed 6 bases from V and 6 bases from J; junction bases left unmatched: 8. The CDR3 is 15 amino acids. The CDR3 DNA follows: TGTGCCAGCAGGGATTCTAGCGGGATTCCCGGGGAGCTGTTTTTT. Residues: CASRDSSGIPGELFF.

This clonotype was seen many times. V is TRBV24-1 and J is TRBJ2-1; possibly TRBD1 for D (6 bases). The length of the CDR3 is 16 residues. Trimming removed 3 bases from V and 1 base from J, with 12 bases in between. The V gene's germline CDR1 is KGHDR and CDR2 SFDVKD. CDR3 loop: CATSDNGGRSYNEQFF. The CDR3 nucleotides are TGTGCCACCAGTGATAATGGGGGCAGGTCCTACAATGAGCAGTTCTTC.

The chain uses TRBV19 and TRBJ2-7, with 9 bases identical to TRBD1. CDR3 length: 14 amino acids. Germline V gives CDR1 LNHDA, CDR2 SQIVND (reference sequence). The V and J ends lost 8 bases and 4 bases, in that order; junction bases with no gene match: 9. The CDR3 spells CASATGTGTYEQYF. The CDR3 DNA reads as TGTGCCAGTGCCACAGGGACAGGGACTTACGAGCAGTACTTC. Full variable domain (rest looked up from reference TRBV19 and TRBJ2-7): DGGITQSPKYLFRKEGQNVTLSCEQNLNHDAMYWYRQDPGQGLRLIYYSQIVNDFQKGDIAEGYSVSREKKESFPLTVTSAQKNPTAFYLCASATGTGTYEQYFGPGTRLTVT.

Of note for this clonotype: This clone may be a read error of a much larger clone one base away. The chain is built from TRBV12-3 or TRBV12-4 and TRBJ1-6, with TRBD1 matching 7 bases. With V trimmed by 8 bases and J by 7 bases, 14 bases remained unmatched. This CDR3 is 16 amino acids long. This CDR3 reads CASGSSTGTANSPLHF. CDR3 bases: TGTGCCAGCGGTTCCAGCACCGGGACAGCCAATTCACCCCTCCACTTT.

This clonotype was observed at least ten times. V and J are TRBV7-2 and TRBJ1-2, with 7 nucleotides matching TRBD1. Germline-derived CDR1 and CDR2 are SGHTA and FQGNSA. The CDR3 contains 14 residues. V lost 1 base to trimming and J lost 5 bases; unmatched junction nucleotides: 4. The CDR3 sequence: CASSLERGPYGYTF. CDR3 in DNA: TGTGCCAGCAGCTTAGAAAGGGGGCCTTATGGCTACACCTTC.

This chain connects TRBV5-4 to TRBJ2-1, with TRBD2 matching over 7 bases. CDR1 and CDR2 from the germline V gene are SGHNT and YYREEE (reference sequence). This CDR3 comprises 14 residues. J gave up 8 bases and V 3 bases, and 8 bases lay outside the gene matches. In nucleotides, the CDR3 is TGTGCCAGCAGCTCAGCGGGACTGAGGGATGAGCAGTTCTTC. Protein sequence: CASSSAGLRDEQFF. The whole variable domain, filled in from reference TRBV5-4 and TRBJ2-1, reads ETGVTQSPTHLIKTRGQQVTLRCSSQSGHNTVSWYQQALGQGPQFIFQYYREEENGRGNFPPRFSGLQFPNYSSELNVNALELDDSALYLCASSSAGLRDEQFFGPGTRLTVL.

The chain employs TRBV19 and TRBJ2-7, with 7 bases identical to TRBD1. Germline values: CDR1 LNHDA, CDR2 SQIVND (reference sequence). This CDR3 has 13 residues. V shed 8 bases and J 2 bases; nucleotides not matched to a gene: 6. CDR3 in DNA: TGTGCCAGTGTGGACAGGCAGACCTACGAGCAGTACTTC. The encoded protein is CASVDRQTYEQYF.

This clonotype was found many times. The chain is built from TRBV12-3 or TRBV12-4 and TRBJ1-1; no firm D call. The CDR3 runs 12 residues. V lost 7 bases and J 4 bases, leaving 10 bases between the germline ends. The CDR3 sequence: CASNPDGTEAFF. Written as DNA, the CDR3 is TGTGCCAGCAACCCAGACGGCACTGAAGCTTTCTTT.

As regards this clonotype: Germline and junction disagree at one end, which may indicate a read error. V and J are TRBV18 and TRBJ2-7, with 7 positions matching TRBD2. Germline V lookup: CDR1 KGHSH, CDR2 LQKENI. The CDR3 has 14 amino acids. CDR3 amino acids: CAGSRGLSAGEQYF. CDR3 bases: TGTGCCGGCTCAAGGGGACTATCTGCGGGGGAGCAGTACTTC.

This clonotype was counted at least ten times. V gene TRBV28 combines with J gene TRBJ2-5; D remains unclear. The CDR3 runs 14 residues. V lost 2 bases to trimming and J lost 2 bases, with 9 bases between them. Germline V gene data show CDR1 as MDHEN and CDR2 as SYDVKM. CDR3 loop: CASSLGNSQETQYF. CDR3 sequence (DNA): TGTGCCAGCAGTTTAGGAAACAGTCAAGAGACCCAGTACTTC.

The chain links TRBV5-1 to TRBJ2-7; D tentatively reads TRBD1 or TRBD2 (7 bases each). This CDR3 contains 16 residues. V was clipped by 5 bases and J by 1 base, with 19 bases between them. Germline CDR1 and CDR2: SGHRS and YFSETQ. In DNA form, the CDR3 reads TGCGCCAGCAGATACCATCAGGGGGAGGGTTCCTACGAGCAGTACTTC. This translates into CASRYHQGEGSYEQYF.

Turning to this clonotype: One base away lies a much larger clone, so this may be a sequencing read error. The rearrangement uses TRBV10-3 and TRBJ1-2; D unresolved. The CDR3 has 18 residues. Germline V gives CDR1 ENHRY, CDR2 SYGVKD. For the CDR3, the DNA is TGTGCCATCAGTGAGTCCCTTTTGGGAAACCCAAATAACTATGTCTACACCTTC. It yields the protein CAISESLLGNPNNYVYTF.

This clonotype was picked up many times. The V gene is TRBV14, the J gene TRBJ2-2; D not certain. Germline V gene data show CDR1 as SGHDN and CDR2 as FVKESK. This CDR3 spans 14 amino acids. V dropped 0 bases and J dropped 5 bases, with 7 bases sitting between them. CDR3 amino acids: CASSQDVKTGELFF. Written as DNA, the CDR3 is TGTGCCAGCAGCCAAGATGTGAAAACCGGGGAGCTGTTTTTT. Filled out from reference TRBV14 and TRBJ2-2, the complete variable domain reads EAGVTQFPSHSVIEKGQTVTLRCDPISGHDNLYWYRRVMGKEIKFLLHFVKESKQDESGMPNNRFLAERTGGTYSTLKVQPAELEDSGVYFCASSQDVKTGELFFGEGSRLTVL.